The 24 T cell receptor beta chains presented below share a single source sample, sequenced in a study of T cell changes during pregnancy in multiple sclerosis (dated by TCRdb to the late 2010s). The receptor library was made with the immunoSEQ multiplex PCR assay. The source is immuneACCESS, and TCRdb retained only in-frame sequences with V and J called. Part of the clones is not carried over; for the studies checked, unresolved V genes explain less than half of this, and the remainder is unexplained. This sample has 50,000 to 75,000 clones in its table, and around 91% of those were observed once. The ten top clones hold roughly 2% of the sample. The starting material was peripheral blood, obtained in the third trimester of pregnancy. All receptors derive from a female donor in good health, enrolled as a control in a pregnancy study.

This chain connects TRBV18 to TRBJ2-1; the D is unclear. The CDR3 runs 15 residues. CDR1 is KGHSH and CDR2 is LQKENI in the germline V gene. The ends were cut back, 0 bases at V and 0 bases at J, with 6 bases in the middle. The CDR3 protein is CASSPPESSYNEQFF. CDR3 in DNA: TGTGCCAGCTCACCACCGGAGAGCTCCTACAATGAGCAGTTCTTC. Based on the CDR3 plus reference TRBV18 and TRBJ2-1, the full variable domain is NAGVMQNPRHLVRRRGQEARLRCSPMKGHSHVYWYRQLPEEGLKFMVYLQKENIIDESGMPKERFSAEFPKEGPSILRIQQVVRGDSAAYFCASSPPESSYNEQFFGPGTRLTVL.

Only one count was recorded for this clone. The chain links TRBV9 to TRBJ2-1, with D perhaps matching TRBD2 (6 bases). V lost 1 base to trimming and J lost 5 bases, with 13 bases between them. This CDR3 has 15 amino acids. CDR1 is SGDLS, CDR2 YYNGEE, per germline. The chain's CDR3 is CASSVRVGGHNEQFF. The CDR3, as DNA: TGTGCCAGCAGCGTAAGGGTGGGGGGTCACAATGAGCAGTTCTTC.

There are a few counts of this clone. The gene calls are TRBV30 and TRBJ1-1; tentative D call: TRBD1 (5 bases). The V gene lost 5 bases and the J gene lost 0 bases, with 10 bases spanning the gap. From germline, CDR1 is GTSNPN and CDR2 SVGIG (reference sequence). The CDR3 length is 13 residues. The CDR3 coding sequence is TGTGCCTGGGGAACAGGCATGAACACTGAAGCTTTCTTT. It translates to CAWGTGMNTEAFF.

V usage is TRBV7-9 and J usage is TRBJ1-2, with 9 bases aligning to TRBD1. This CDR3 is 12 amino acids long. Germline lookup yields CDR1 SEHNR and CDR2 FQNEAQ (reference sequence). Losses at the gene ends were 8 bases for V and 5 bases for J; bases not matched to a gene: 3. DNA for the CDR3: TGTGCCAGCGGTGACAGGGGGTATGGCTACACCTTC. Protein product: CASGDRGYGYTF.

The CDR3 reads CASSPSGLAGGGHEQFF. CDR3 nucleotides: TGTGCCAGCAGTCCTTCTGGACTAGCGGGAGGTGGCCATGAGCAGTTCTTC. V gene TRBV5-4 combines with J gene TRBJ2-1, with TRBD2 matching over 14 bases. This CDR3 spans 17 amino acids. V shed 5 bases and J 8 bases; nucleotides not matched to a gene: 12. Germline loops: CDR1 SGHNT, CDR2 YYREEE (reference sequence). The entire variable domain, with the rest obtained from reference TRBV5-4 and TRBJ2-1, is as follows: ETGVTQSPTHLIKTRGQQVTLRCSSQSGHNTVSWYQQALGQGPQFIFQYYREEENGRGNFPPRFSGLQFPNYSSELNVNALELDDSALYLCASSPSGLAGGGHEQFFGPGTRLTVL.

This chain connects TRBV4-2 to TRBJ2-1, with a tentative D call TRBD2 (5 bases). This CDR3 has 16 residues. Germline CDR1 is LGHNA and CDR2 is YNFKEQ. The V end was cut by 4 bases, the J end by 2 bases, with 15 bases between. CDR3 residues: CASSLAGLDAYNEQFF. Written as DNA, the CDR3 is TGTGCCAGCAGCCTGGCCGGACTCGACGCCTACAATGAGCAGTTCTTC.

The chain uses TRBV7-9 and TRBJ1-2, with 8 positions matching TRBD1. The germline V gene encodes CDR1 SEHNR and CDR2 FQNEAQ (reference sequence). V lost 5 bases and J lost 4; bases outside the gene matches: 9. The CDR3 runs to 15 residues. CDR3 sequence reads: CASSPPGTGFYGYTF. As DNA, the CDR3 is TGTGCCAGCAGCCCCCCCGGGACAGGATTCTATGGCTACACCTTC.

This clone has only one observation. The V gene is TRBV28, the J gene TRBJ2-7, with 7 nucleotides matching TRBD1. Germline CDR1 reads MDHEN; CDR2 reads SYDVKM. The CDR3 contains 15 residues. J was trimmed by 0 bases and V by 6 bases; bases with no gene match: 8. In DNA form, the CDR3 reads TGTGCCAGCAGGCCCCCGGGACAGAGCTCCTACGAGCAGTACTTC. It translates to CASRPPGQSSYEQYF.

With respect to this clone: The same CDR3 can be traced to other DNA sequences in this sample. The gene calls are TRBV5-1 and TRBJ2-1, with D perhaps matching TRBD2 (6 bases). This CDR3 contains 14 residues. CDR1 is SGHRS and CDR2 is YFSETQ in the germline V gene. V lost 4 bases and J 4 bases, leaving 12 bases between the germline ends. For the CDR3, the DNA is TGCGCCAGCAGCCGGGACTCCAGTTACAATGAGCAGTTCTTC. Its protein is CASSRDSSYNEQFF.

The chain employs TRBV6-5 and TRBJ1-4; D gene unclear. CDR1 MNHEY and CDR2 SVGAGI come from the germline V gene. The CDR3 contains 14 residues. V lost 6 bases, J lost 7 bases, and 15 bases lay in between. CDR3 in DNA: TGTGCCAGCAGGGAGTCGGTCCCGGGTGAAAAACTGTTTTTT. It encodes CASRESVPGEKLFF.

DNA for the CDR3: TGTGCCAGCAGCCAAGAGCCGGGACAGGGAGATCAGCCCCAGCATTTT. Its protein product is CASSQEPGQGDQPQHF. The gene calls are TRBV4-2 and TRBJ1-5; 9 nucleotides match TRBD1. The CDR3 length is 16 residues. CDR1 LGHNA and CDR2 YNFKEQ come from the germline V gene. Trimming at V came to 0 bases and at J to 5 bases, leaving 5 bases not matched to a gene.

V usage is TRBV19 and J usage is TRBJ2-7; D may be TRBD1 (7 bases). The CDR3 totals 14 residues. Germline V lookup: CDR1 LNHDA, CDR2 SQIVND (reference sequence). Trimming removed 6 bases at V and 6 bases at J, with 18 bases between. The CDR3 nucleotides are TGTGCCAGTAGGTTGGCAGGGGGGCACTCCGAGCAGTACTTC. This codes for CASRLAGGHSEQYF.

The J gene is TRBJ2-3, the V gene TRBV6-5; no clear D gene. V was pared by 5 bases and J by 4 bases, with 10 bases between. CDR3 size: 13 residues. From germline, CDR1 is MNHEY and CDR2 SVGAGI. The CDR3 nucleotides read TGTGCCAGCAGTCTAACTGGTTCAGATACGCAGTATTTT. Its translation is CASSLTGSDTQYF.

The chain joins TRBV6-1 to TRBJ2-5; 8 bases fit TRBD2. Germline CDR1 MNHNS, CDR2 SASEGT. V was pared by 0 bases and J by 5 bases, with 14 bases of the junction left unmatched. The CDR3 is made up of 18 amino acids. CDR3 DNA sequence: TGTGCCAGCAGTGAAGCGTATGGGTTTAGCGGGGCGGGTGAGACCCAGTACTTC. Its protein is CASSEAYGFSGAGETQYF.

The rearrangement joins TRBV7-8 to TRBJ1-1, with 9 positions matching TRBD1. V trimming: 2 bases; J trimming: 4 bases; junction bases outside the gene matches: 2. CDR3 length: 14 amino acids. The germline V gene encodes CDR1 SGHVS and CDR2 FQNEAQ. The DNA for the CDR3 is TGTGCCAGCAGCTTACAGGGACAGGGCACTGAAGCTTTCTTT. Its protein product is CASSLQGQGTEAFF. The whole variable domain, remainder taken from reference TRBV7-8 and TRBJ1-1, is GAGVSQSPRYKVAKRGQDVALRCDPISGHVSLFWYQQALGQGPEFLTYFQNEAQLDKSGLPSDRFFAERPEGSVSTLKIQRTQQEDSAVYLCASSLQGQGTEAFFGQGTRLTVV.

This clone was counted many times. The V call is TRBV21-1, the J call TRBJ1-6; the DNA was not used to check the table's D call, TRBD1. TRBV21-1 is given as a pseudogene. CDR3 length: 16 amino acids. CDR3 sequence: CASSAKGGRHNSPLHF. DNA of the CDR3: TGTGCCAGCAGCGCTAAAGGTGGCAGGCATAATTCACCCCTCCACTTT.

This chain links TRBV12-2 with TRBJ2-2; the table assigns TRBD1, which was not confirmed against the DNA. TRBV12-2 is termed a pseudogene. This CDR3 has 13 amino acids. The CDR3 reads CALRGQNTGELFF. CDR3 sequence (DNA): TGTGCCCTAAGGGGTCAGAACACCGGGGAGCTGTTTTTT.

This clone occurred once. The rearrangement links TRBV5-4 to TRBJ2-7; TRBD2 matches at 8 bases. Germline-derived CDR1 and CDR2 are SGHNT and YYREEE (reference sequence). The CDR3 has 15 residues. Germline trimming cut 0 bases from V and 1 base from J; bases unmatched to any gene: 3. The CDR3 DNA is TGTGCCAGCAGCTTGGCGGGGGGGGCGTCCTACGAGCAGTACTTC. Translating it yields CASSLAGGASYEQYF.

The CDR3 here is CASNLGAPVALEQYF. The CDR3 DNA follows: TGTGCCAGCAACCTGGGTGCCCCGGTAGCGCTTGAGCAGTATTTT. The gene calls are TRBV7-9 and TRBJ2-3; possible D gene TRBD2, 5 bases. Germline lookup yields CDR1 SEHNR and CDR2 FQNEAQ (reference sequence). This CDR3 is 15 amino acids long. V was cut by 7 bases and J by 11 bases, with 25 bases left in between.

This chain joins TRBV7-9 and TRBJ1-4; 7 bases are a match to TRBD1. Germline V CDR1 and CDR2: SEHNR, FQNEAQ (reference sequence). The CDR3 extends over 15 amino acids. Trimming cost V 5 bases and J 3 bases; bases outside gene matches: 6. As DNA, the CDR3 is TGTGCCAGCAGCCAAAGACAGGGCCCTAATGAAAAACTGTTTTTT. Translating it yields CASSQRQGPNEKLFF.

The chain carries TRBV5-1 and TRBJ2-1, with TRBD2 matching 7 bases. The CDR3 has 16 residues. The junction had 7 bases not matched to a gene; V was cut back by 4 bases and J by 0 bases. Germline values: CDR1 SGHRS, CDR2 YFSETQ. The chain's CDR3 is CASSVGQRGSYNEQFF. The CDR3 nucleotides are TGCGCCAGCAGCGTGGGCCAGCGGGGCTCCTACAATGAGCAGTTCTTC.

This chain uses TRBV6-1 with TRBJ1-2, with TRBD1 identical over 7 bases. The CDR3 is 14 residues long. V was pared by 6 bases and J by 8 bases, with 12 bases of the junction left unmatched. Germline CDR1 reads MNHNS; CDR2 reads SASEGT. In nucleotides, the CDR3 is TGTGCCAGCAGCTCCGAGGGGGCGTTAAGAGGCTACACCTTC. Translated, it gives CASSSEGALRGYTF.

The J gene is TRBJ2-7, the V gene TRBV25-1; no clear D. The CDR3 loop spans 13 amino acids. Trimming stripped 5 bases from V and 2 bases from J, with 10 bases between. Germline V gives CDR1 MGHDK, CDR2 SYGVNS. DNA for the CDR3: TGTGCCAGCAGTCCCCCAGACACCTACGAGCAGTACTTC. Translated: CASSPPDTYEQYF.

V gene TRBV19 combines with J gene TRBJ1-1; D not resolved. Trimming took off 2 bases at V and 1 base at J, with 5 bases between the two ends. CDR3 length: 13 amino acids. Germline assignment: CDR1 LNHDA and CDR2 SQIVND (reference sequence). The CDR3 DNA is TGTGCCAGTAGTATAAAGAGGAACACTGAAGCTTTCTTT. This translates into CASSIKRNTEAFF.